A single sample gave rise to the 13 T cell receptor beta chains below, sequenced in a study of CD8 T cells in Susac syndrome. Reverse transcription of about 0.45 to 1 ug RNA was performed with random hexamers. TCRdb reprocessed the immunoSEQ multiplex PCR reads with MiXCR, giving one entry per CDR3 protein. Of about 180,000 distinct CDR3 sequences listed, 95% are singletons. Source material: CD8+ T cells from PBMCs. Receptors were obtained from a human donor with multiple sclerosis.

This clonotype was seen more than once but under ten times. The rearrangement joins TRBV7-9 to TRBJ2-5; D is uncertain. V lost 0 bases and J lost 4, with 3 bases in between. The CDR3 consists of 12 residues. Germline CDR1 and CDR2: SEHNR and FQNEAQ (reference sequence). The CDR3 bases are TGTGCCAGCAGCTTAGCGGGAGAGACCCAGTACTTC. Translation gives CASSLAGETQYF.

The chain couples TRBV20-1 to TRBJ2-3; TRBD1 aligns across 9 bases. Germline V lookup: CDR1 DFQATT, CDR2 SNEGSKA (reference sequence). CDR3 length: 15 residues. V lost 6 bases, J lost 0 bases, and 7 bases stayed unmatched. CDR3 DNA sequence: TGCAGTGCCCGGGACAGGGTCGAGAGCACAGATACGCAGTATTTT. The encoded protein is CSARDRVESTDTQYF.

The V call is TRBV28, the J call TRBJ2-1; TRBD1 matches 7 bases. Germline CDR1 reads MDHEN; CDR2 reads SYDVKM. Losses at the gene ends were 4 bases for V and 5 bases for J; bases not matched to a gene: 8. This CDR3 contains 15 residues. DNA for the CDR3: TGTGCCAGCAGTTGGGACAGTTCGCGTAACAATGAGCAGTTCTTC. Amino acid sequence: CASSWDSSRNNEQFF.

The V call is TRBV27, the J call TRBJ1-5; TRBD1 agrees at 7 bases. The CDR3 length is 14 residues. Germline trimming cut 7 bases from V and 13 bases from J; bases unmatched to any gene: 16. Per germline, CDR1 MNHEY and CDR2 SMNVEV (reference sequence). The CDR3 DNA reads as TGTGCCAGCACCCCGACAGGGAGCAATGGGGCACAGCATTTT. Protein product: CASTPTGSNGAQHF.

This clonotype appeared once. The chain is built from TRBV7-8 and TRBJ2-7; 11 bases are a match to TRBD2. Per the germline V gene, CDR1 is SGHVS and CDR2 is FQNEAQ. Trimming cost V 0 bases and J 4 bases; bases outside gene matches: 5. The length of the CDR3 is 16 residues. CDR3 DNA sequence: TGTGCCAGCAGCTTAGCGGCACTAGCGGGAGCTTACGAGCAGTACTTC. Translating it yields CASSLAALAGAYEQYF.

This sequence joins TRBV9 and TRBJ1-1, with D unresolved. The CDR3 loop spans 14 amino acids. Deletions cut 0 bases from V and 2 bases from J, with 8 bases between. Germline-derived CDR1 and CDR2 are SGDLS and YYNGEE. CDR3 coding DNA: TGTGCCAGCAGCGTAGGAAGTGATAACACTGAAGCTTTCTTT. It codes for CASSVGSDNTEAFF.

The gene calls are TRBV7-2 and TRBJ1-1, with a tentative D call TRBD1 (5 bases). CDR1 is SGHTA and CDR2 is FQGNSA in the germline V gene. V was clipped by 4 bases and J by 0 bases, with 12 bases between them. This CDR3 region has 15 residues. CDR3 in amino acids: CASSYLTVMNTEAFF. The DNA of the CDR3 is TGTGCCAGCAGCTACCTGACAGTCATGAACACTGAAGCTTTCTTT.

The chain joins TRBV20-1 to TRBJ2-7, with a tentative D call TRBD2 (6 bases). Germline-derived CDR1 and CDR2 are DFQATT and SNEGSKA (reference sequence). This CDR3 contains 13 residues. Trimming stripped 1 base from V and 2 bases from J, with 9 bases between. The CDR3 here is CSARGEDPYEQYF. CDR3 bases: TGCAGTGCTAGAGGGGAGGACCCCTACGAGCAGTACTTC.

This chain connects TRBV28 to TRBJ2-1; no firm D call. CDR1 MDHEN and CDR2 SYDVKM come from the germline V gene. Deletions cut 1 base from V and 10 bases from J, with 8 bases between. This CDR3 has 12 residues. The CDR3 here is CASSLLVDEQFF. The CDR3 bases are TGTGCCAGCAGTTTATTGGTGGACGAGCAGTTCTTC.

The chain joins TRBV7-2 to TRBJ2-7; maybe TRBD1 (5 bases). Trimming stripped 5 bases from V and 3 bases from J, with 14 bases between. Germline values: CDR1 SGHTA, CDR2 FQGNSA. The CDR3 spans 14 residues. CDR3 region: CASSKRTRLYEQYF. The CDR3 coding sequence is TGTGCCAGCAGCAAAAGGACACGGCTCTACGAGCAGTACTTC. Complete variable domain (other parts from reference TRBV7-2 and TRBJ2-7): GAGVSQSPSNKVTEKGKDVELRCDPISGHTALYWYRQSLGQGLEFLIYFQGNSAPDKSGLPSDRFSAERTGGSVSTLTIQRTQQEDSAVYLCASSKRTRLYEQYFGPGTRLTVT.

The chain combines TRBV30 with TRBJ1-3; TRBD1 might be the D (5 bases). Germline V lookup: CDR1 GTSNPN, CDR2 SVGIG (reference sequence). The CDR3 consists of 13 residues. V lost 7 bases and J 0 bases, leaving 10 bases between the germline ends. CDR3 region: CASDRDSGNTIYF. For the CDR3, the DNA is TGTGCCTCCGACAGAGACTCTGGAAACACCATATATTTT.

This clonotype was observed a few times. This chain joins TRBV12-3 or TRBV12-4 and TRBJ2-3; 10 positions match TRBD2. After removal of 5 bases from V and 2 bases from J, the junction contained 7 bases not matched to a gene. The CDR3 has 16 amino acids. This CDR3 reads CASSGTAGGPTDTQYF. DNA of the CDR3: TGTGCCAGCAGTGGAACAGCGGGAGGGCCCACAGATACGCAGTATTTT.

The V call is TRBV29-1, the J call TRBJ1-1; TRBD1 is a possible D gene (6 bases). Germline CDR1 SQVTM, CDR2 ANQGSEA. The CDR3 is 11 amino acids. Trimming removed 3 bases from V and 6 bases from J, with 8 bases in between. CDR3 coding DNA: TGCAGCGTTGACAGGGGTCCTGAAGCTTTCTTT. Its translation: CSVDRGPEAFF.